The entry below gives a single T cell receptor (beta chain) sequence along with its context. The antigen remains undetermined. The data were taken from a study of cytomegalovirus exposure and HLA in healthy donors. General study points: It was taken for granted in presence/absence analyses that sequencing depth across donors was roughly uniform.

PCR was performed using 60 Vbeta and 13 Jbeta primers. Repertoires were generated with immunoSEQ multiplex PCR, while TCRdb's copy carries only in-frame clones and drops some. Its table records about 190,000 clones. This CDR3 is 13 amino acids long. J gave up 3 bases and V 4 bases, and 2 bases lay outside the gene matches. Germline CDR1 reads KGHSH; CDR2 reads LQKENI. This chain connects TRBV18 to TRBJ1-2; 7 positions agree with TRBD1. Sequences were obtained from PBMCs. This sequence originates from a woman aged 25 to 39 in good health and CMV-seropositive. The CDR3 sequence is CASSQGADYGYTF. The CDR3 coding sequence is TGTGCCAGCTCACAGGGGGCTGACTATGGCTACACCTTC.